This TCR beta chain was sequenced during a study of blood T cell repertoires in COVID-19. Per the original methods: The authors estimated nucleated cell counts from reference gene primer amplification. The repertoire was sequenced with immunoSEQ multiplex PCR; TCRdb's copy has only in-frame clones and lacks some. V and J calls and clone size come straight from that table; D and trimming were deduced from the DNA. This repertoire shows about 270,000 clones, under 95% found once; its top ten account for about 3%. The sequence was obtained from a man aged 35-49 years who had been exposed to COVID-19. The sequenced material came from PBMCs or T cells enriched from blood (not recorded which).

The CDR3 bases are TGTGCCAGCGGACTCCCATCCTACAATGAGCAGTTCTTC. Protein sequence: CASGLPSYNEQFF. The chain has TRBV11-3 and TRBJ2-1; maybe TRBD2 (5 bases). Germline V gene lookup returns CDR1 SGHNT and CDR2 YENEEA. CDR3 length equals 13 residues. Trimming pared 8 bases from V and 1 base from J, leaving 9 bases between.